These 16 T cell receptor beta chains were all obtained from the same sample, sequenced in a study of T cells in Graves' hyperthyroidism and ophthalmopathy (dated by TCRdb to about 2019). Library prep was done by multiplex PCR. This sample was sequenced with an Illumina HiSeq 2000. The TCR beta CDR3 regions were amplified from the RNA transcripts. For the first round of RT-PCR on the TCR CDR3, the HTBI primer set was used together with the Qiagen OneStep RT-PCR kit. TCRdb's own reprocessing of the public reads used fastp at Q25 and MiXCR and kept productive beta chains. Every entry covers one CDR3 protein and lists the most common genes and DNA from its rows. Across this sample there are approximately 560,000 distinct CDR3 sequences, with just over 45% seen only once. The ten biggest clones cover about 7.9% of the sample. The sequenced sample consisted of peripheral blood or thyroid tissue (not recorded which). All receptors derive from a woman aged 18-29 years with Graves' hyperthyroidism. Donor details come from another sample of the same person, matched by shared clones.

The CDR3 protein is CASSGIQGTGELFF. The CDR3 bases are TGTGCCAGCAGCGGAATACAGGGAACCGGGGAGCTGTTTTTT. The chain recombines TRBV7-7 with TRBJ2-2; TRBD1 is a possible D gene (6 bases). The CDR3 covers 14 residues. Trimming removed 5 bases at V and 5 bases at J, with 12 bases between. Germline-derived CDR1 and CDR2 are SSHAT and FNYEAQ (reference sequence).

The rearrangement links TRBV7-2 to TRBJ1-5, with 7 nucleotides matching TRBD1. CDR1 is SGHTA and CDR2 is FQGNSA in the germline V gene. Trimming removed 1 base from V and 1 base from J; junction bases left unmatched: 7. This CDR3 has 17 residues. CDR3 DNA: TGTGCCAGCAGCTTAGGGTCGGGACAGAGAAGCAATCAGCCCCAGCATTTT. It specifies CASSLGSGQRSNQPQHF. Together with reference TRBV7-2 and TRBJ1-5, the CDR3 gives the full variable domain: GAGVSQSPSNKVTEKGKDVELRCDPISGHTALYWYRQSLGQGLEFLIYFQGNSAPDKSGLPSDRFSAERTGGSVSTLTIQRTQQEDSAVYLCASSLGSGQRSNQPQHFGDGTRLSIL.

The CDR3 region is CASSGTRGAPLHF. The CDR3, as DNA: TGTGCCAGCAGTGGGACCAGGGGGGCGCCCCTCCACTTT. The chain links TRBV2 to TRBJ1-6; 7 bases are shared with TRBD1. The CDR3 contains 13 residues. The V gene's germline CDR1 is SNHLY and CDR2 FYNNEI. V was pared by 4 bases and J by 13 bases, with 7 bases of the junction left unmatched.

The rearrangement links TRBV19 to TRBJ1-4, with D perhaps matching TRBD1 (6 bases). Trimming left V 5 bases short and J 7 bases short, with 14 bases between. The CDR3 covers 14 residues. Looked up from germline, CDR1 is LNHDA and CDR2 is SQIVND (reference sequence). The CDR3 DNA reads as TGTGCCAGTAGTCTCCACAGGGCTGCTGAAAAACTGTTTTTT. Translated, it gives CASSLHRAAEKLFF.

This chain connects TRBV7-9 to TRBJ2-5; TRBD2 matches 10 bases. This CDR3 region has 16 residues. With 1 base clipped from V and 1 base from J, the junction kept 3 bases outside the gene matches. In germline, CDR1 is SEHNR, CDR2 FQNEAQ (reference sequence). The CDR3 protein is CASSLGRTSGQETQYF. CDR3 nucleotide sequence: TGTGCCAGCAGCTTAGGAAGGACTAGCGGCCAAGAGACCCAGTACTTC.

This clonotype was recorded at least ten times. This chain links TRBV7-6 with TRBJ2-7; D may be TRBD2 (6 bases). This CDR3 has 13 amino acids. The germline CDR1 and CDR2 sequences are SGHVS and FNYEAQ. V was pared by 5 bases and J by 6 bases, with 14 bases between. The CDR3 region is CASSMAAGREQYF. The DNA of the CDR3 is TGTGCCAGCAGCATGGCGGCGGGGCGCGAGCAGTACTTC.

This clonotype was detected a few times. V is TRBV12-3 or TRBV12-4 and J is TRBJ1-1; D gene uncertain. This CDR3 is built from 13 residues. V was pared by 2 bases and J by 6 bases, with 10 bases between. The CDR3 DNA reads TGTGCCAGCAGTTTAAGGTTCACCCCTGAAGCTTTCTTT. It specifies CASSLRFTPEAFF.

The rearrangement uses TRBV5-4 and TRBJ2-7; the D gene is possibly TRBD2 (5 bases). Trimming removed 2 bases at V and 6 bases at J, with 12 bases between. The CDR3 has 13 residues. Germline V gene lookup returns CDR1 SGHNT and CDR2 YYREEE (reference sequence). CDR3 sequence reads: CASSLGTRGEQYF. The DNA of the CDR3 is TGTGCCAGCAGCTTAGGTACTAGAGGCGAGCAGTACTTC.

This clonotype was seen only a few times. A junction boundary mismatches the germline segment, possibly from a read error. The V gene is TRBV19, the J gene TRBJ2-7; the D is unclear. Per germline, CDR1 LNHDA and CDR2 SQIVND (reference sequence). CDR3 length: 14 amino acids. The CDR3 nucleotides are TGTGCCAGTAGTGTAGATTGGCACTCCTACGAGCAGTACTTC. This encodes CASSVDWHSYEQYF.

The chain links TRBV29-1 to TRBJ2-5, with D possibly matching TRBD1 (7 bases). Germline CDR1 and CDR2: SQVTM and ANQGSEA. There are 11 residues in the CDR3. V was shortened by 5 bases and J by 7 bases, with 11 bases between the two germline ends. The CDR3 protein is CSVRQGGTQYF. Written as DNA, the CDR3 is TGCAGCGTTAGACAGGGAGGGACCCAGTACTTC.

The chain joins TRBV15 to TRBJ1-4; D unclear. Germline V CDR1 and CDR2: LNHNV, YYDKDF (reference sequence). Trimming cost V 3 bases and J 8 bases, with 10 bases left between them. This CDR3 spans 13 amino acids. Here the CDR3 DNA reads TGTGCCACCAGCAGGTTAGGTGGGGAAAAACTGTTTTTT. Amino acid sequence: CATSRLGGEKLFF.

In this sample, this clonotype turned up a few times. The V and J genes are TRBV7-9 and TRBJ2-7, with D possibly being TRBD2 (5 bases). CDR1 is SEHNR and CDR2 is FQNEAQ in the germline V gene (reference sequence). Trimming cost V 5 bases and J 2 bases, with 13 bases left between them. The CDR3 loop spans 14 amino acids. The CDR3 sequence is CASSQGEGTYEQYF. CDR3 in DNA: TGTGCCAGCAGCCAAGGTGAGGGCACCTACGAGCAGTACTTC.

The CDR3 loop reads CASSYSKSETQYF. CDR3 sequence (DNA): TGTGCCAGCAGTTACTCGAAGTCCGAGACCCAGTACTTC. The chain carries TRBV6-5 and TRBJ2-5, with D unresolved. Trimming cost V 0 bases and J 5 bases, with 7 bases left between them. There are 13 residues in the CDR3. Germline loops: CDR1 MNHEY, CDR2 SVGAGI.

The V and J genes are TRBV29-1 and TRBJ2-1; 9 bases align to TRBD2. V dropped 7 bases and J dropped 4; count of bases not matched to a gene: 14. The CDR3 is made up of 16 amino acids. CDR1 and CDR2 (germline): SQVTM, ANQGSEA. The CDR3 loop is CSATISPLAGYNEQFF. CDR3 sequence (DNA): TGCAGCGCCACCATTAGTCCTCTAGCGGGGTACAATGAGCAGTTCTTC.

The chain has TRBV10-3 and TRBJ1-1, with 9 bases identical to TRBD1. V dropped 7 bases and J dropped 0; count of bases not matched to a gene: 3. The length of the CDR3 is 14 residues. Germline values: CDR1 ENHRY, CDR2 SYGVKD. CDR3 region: CAINRGLLNTEAFF. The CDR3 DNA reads TGTGCCATCAACAGGGGGCTTTTGAACACTGAAGCTTTCTTT.

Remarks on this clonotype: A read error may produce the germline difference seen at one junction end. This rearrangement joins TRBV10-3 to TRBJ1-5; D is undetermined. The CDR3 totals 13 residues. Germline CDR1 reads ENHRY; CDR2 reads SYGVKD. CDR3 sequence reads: CASSLFEDQPQHF. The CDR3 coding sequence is TGTGCCAGCAGTTTATTTGAGGATCAGCCCCAGCATTTT.